Listed below are T cell receptor beta chains from one sample, sequenced in a study of T cells after yellow fever vaccination. TCRdb redid the calling of the 5' RACE reads with MiXCR, one entry per CDR3 protein. This sample carries about 340,000 distinct CDR3 sequences, under 15% of them seen once, and the ten largest clones take 3.2%. Specimen: CD4+ T cells sorted from PBMCs, collected 15 days after the yellow fever booster vaccination. The receptors here all came from a man aged 18 to 30 who received the YFV17D yellow fever vaccine. Each CDR3 is given with its conserved first and last residue. The D gene is left open where the match is weak. Clone size, where shown, is once, few, many, or a class for clones that have expanded.

d_gene	abundance	v_gene	j_gene	CDR3nt	CDR3aa
TRBD1	few	TRBV5-1	TRBJ1-2	TGCGCCAGCAGTCCCCAGGGACAGATCTATGGCTACACCTTC	CASSPQGQIYGYTF
TRBD2	few	TRBV3-1	TRBJ2-3	TGTGCCAGCAGCCCCATCGGGGGGGCGGGCACAGATACGCAGTATTTT	CASSPIGGAGTDTQYF
.	few	TRBV20-1	TRBJ1-2	TGCAGTGCTAGCAACTACACTTACCCCTATGGCTACACCTTC	CSASNYTYPYGYTF
.	many	TRBV4-3	TRBJ2-3	TGCGCCAGCAGCCCACGGGGAAACGCAGATACGCAGTATTTT	CASSPRGNADTQYF
.	.	TRBV18	TRBJ1-4	TGTGCCAGCTCACCAGGAGGGCCCCTAACTAATGAAAAACTGTTTTTT	CASSPGGPLTNEKLFF
TRBD1	few	TRBV5-1	TRBJ1-2	TGCGCCAGCAGCTTGGCTGGGACAGGGAACTATGGCTACACCTTC	CASSLAGTGNYGYTF
.	few	TRBV5-1	TRBJ2-3	TGCGCCAGCAGCTTGGGGTGGGGCAGGGGCACAGATACGCAGTATTTT	CASSLGWGRGTDTQYF
TRBD1	.	TRBV7-2	TRBJ2-1	TGTGCCAGCAGCTTAGGGACAGGGGATCTCCAGTTCTTC	CASSLGTGDLQFF
.	.	TRBV2	TRBJ2-3	TGTGCCAGCCAAGATGGTTCAGATACGCAGTATTTT	CASQDGSDTQYF
TRBD1	few	TRBV9	TRBJ2-3	TGTGCCAGCAGCGTTGGGACAGGGAAAGATACGCAGTATTTT	CASSVGTGKDTQYF
.	.	TRBV28	TRBJ1-3	TGTGCCAGCAGGTCACTGAGCTCTGGAAACACCATATATTTT	CASRSLSSGNTIYF
.	few	TRBV9	TRBJ1-4	TGTGCCAGCAGCGTAGAAGGGGAAAAACTGTTTTTT	CASSVEGEKLFF
.	few	TRBV6-2/TRBV6-3	TRBJ2-1	TGTGCCAGCAGTTGGGGTCCCGCCTGGAGTGAGCAGTTCTTC	CASSWGPAWSEQFF
TRBD2	few	TRBV20-1	TRBJ2-7	TGCAGTGCCCGGGGGGGGATTCCCTCCTACGAGCAGTACTTC	CSARGGIPSYEQYF
.	.	TRBV5-1	TRBJ1-1	TGCGCCAGCAGCTCGGGCCCAGGGGTGGGGACTGAAGCTTTCTTT	CASSSGPGVGTEAFF
.	.	TRBV7-8	TRBJ1-1	TGTGCCAGCAGCCCGGACGGACTTCTGAACACTGAAGCTTTCTTT	CASSPDGLLNTEAFF
.	.	TRBV3-1	TRBJ2-3	TGTGCCAGCAGCCTTGCTGTTGGGTCAGATACGCAGTATTTT	CASSLAVGSDTQYF
TRBD1	.	TRBV4-3	TRBJ1-2	TGCGCCAGCAGCCCGGACAGGGCCACTTATGGCTACACCTTC	CASSPDRATYGYTF
TRBD2	.	TRBV5-4	TRBJ2-1	TGTGCCAGCAGGGGTGGGACTAGCGGGTACAATGAGCAGTTCTTC	CASRGGTSGYNEQFF
.	.	TRBV5-1	TRBJ1-2	TGCGCCAGCAGCTTGGTGTCAGGGTGGATGAATGGCTATGGCTACACCTTC	CASSLVSGWMNGYGYTF
TRBD1	few	TRBV6-1	TRBJ2-5	TGTGCCAGCAGTGAAGGGGGGACAGGTCCTCAAGAGACCCAGTACTTC	CASSEGGTGPQETQYF